This entry is about one T cell receptor beta chain. Its antigen is still unknown. Amplification used 60 Vbeta primers and 13 Jbeta primers. Profiled with immunoSEQ multiplex PCR; TCRdb holds only in-frame clones, not every one. Here the sample spans about 190,000 clones, almost 80% being singletons. The data originate from a study of cytomegalovirus exposure and HLA in healthy donors. Study-level points and caveats: Among donors in an Asian-associated ancestry cluster, a later analysis reportedly found fewer N-insertions than the roughly 730-donor mean. DRB1 showed the most TCR associations and HLA-C the fewest in a later analysis, as rates varied by HLA locus. In an earlier analysis, in fewer than 700 donors, most V segments appeared productive either ~90% or ~30% of the time.

In germline, CDR1 is MDHEN, CDR2 SYDVKM. Unmatched junction bases numbered 8, after V lost 5 bases and J lost 4 bases. This CDR3 is 16 amino acids long. The chain has TRBV28 and TRBJ1-6; 7 bases align to TRBD1. Material: PBMCs. This TCR was sampled from a woman under 30 in good health and CMV-seronegative. Here the CDR3 DNA reads TGTGCCAGCAGTCTTGATACAGGGGAGTATAATTCACCCCTCCACTTT. Amino acids: CASSLDTGEYNSPLHF.